The 8 T cell receptor beta chains in this list originate from one sample, sequenced in a study of human T cells and chemical hapten exposure. TCRdb ran MiXCR on the 5' RACE reads and lists one entry per CDR3 protein. The sample lists tens of thousands of distinct CDR3 sequences; around 15% were seen once. Total RNA was isolated from whole blood that had not been fractionated. These receptors originate from a female donor in good health.

This chain uses TRBV7-9 with TRBJ2-1, with TRBD2 matching over 12 bases. The germline V gene encodes CDR1 SEHNR and CDR2 FQNEAQ (reference sequence). With V trimmed by 5 bases and J by 3 bases, 2 bases remained unmatched. The CDR3 consists of 15 residues. The CDR3 nucleotides are TGTGCCAGCAGCCCGACTAGCGGGGGCTACAATGAGCAGTTCTTC. The encoded protein is CASSPTSGGYNEQFF.

V and J are TRBV27 and TRBJ2-1; a possible D gene is TRBD2 (6 bases). The CDR3 totals 14 residues. Per germline, CDR1 MNHEY and CDR2 SMNVEV (reference sequence). The V end was cut by 4 bases, the J end by 8 bases, with 15 bases between. The CDR3 DNA follows: TGTGCCAGCAGTTATGCAGGGAGGTTGGATGAGCAGTTCTTC. Protein product: CASSYAGRLDEQFF.

This sequence joins TRBV12-3 or TRBV12-4 and TRBJ2-2, with TRBD2 as a possible D gene (5 bases). The CDR3 is 16 amino acids. Trimming pared 3 bases from V and 1 base from J, leaving 12 bases between. In DNA form, the CDR3 reads TGTGCCAGCAGTTTCTGGCTAGCCGAGAACACCGGGGAGCTGTTTTTT. It encodes CASSFWLAENTGELFF.

This clonotype has at least ten counts. The chain links TRBV20-1 to TRBJ1-6, with 8 bases matching TRBD1. With V trimmed by 3 bases and J by 8 bases, 3 bases remained unmatched. The CDR3 runs 13 residues. Germline lookup yields CDR1 DFQATT and CDR2 SNEGSKA (reference sequence). The CDR3 reads CSARSTGDSPLHF. The CDR3 DNA reads TGCAGTGCTAGGTCGACAGGGGATTCACCCCTCCACTTT.

This clonotype was picked up a small number of times. The chain is built from TRBV11-2 and TRBJ2-1; TRBD1 or TRBD2 may be the D gene (5 bases each). V was pared by 3 bases and J by 3 bases, with 9 bases between. Germline V gene data show CDR1 as SGHAT and CDR2 as FQNNGV. This CDR3 comprises 14 residues. This chain's CDR3 is CASSFLGVYNEQFF. CDR3 in DNA: TGTGCCAGCAGCTTCTTGGGGGTCTACAATGAGCAGTTCTTC.

The chain recombines TRBV14 with TRBJ2-7; 12 nucleotides match TRBD2. The length of the CDR3 is 14 residues. V gave up 4 bases and J gave up 4 bases; unmatched junction bases: 2. From germline, CDR1 is SGHDN and CDR2 FVKESK. The CDR3 nucleotides read TGTGCCAGCAGCCTGCTAGCGGGGGGGTACGAGCAGTACTTC. It codes for CASSLLAGGYEQYF.

This clonotype appeared a few times. The genes are TRBV18 and TRBJ2-3; no firm D call. Trimming pared 3 bases from V and 6 bases from J, leaving 22 bases between. Germline V lookup: CDR1 KGHSH, CDR2 LQKENI. The CDR3 covers 17 residues. The CDR3 region has the DNA TGTGCCAGCTCACCGATCGGAGCGTCGTATGTATTGGATACGCAGTATTTT. Translated: CASSPIGASYVLDTQYF.

Only a few counts were recorded for this clonotype. The CDR3 loop reads CASSYSNRYGYTF. In DNA, the CDR3 is TGTGCCAGCAGTTACTCGAACCGTTATGGCTACACCTTC. The rearrangement uses TRBV6-6 and TRBJ1-2; no clear D gene. The length of the CDR3 is 13 residues. CDR1 and CDR2 (germline): MNHNY, SVGAGI (reference sequence). Trimming shortened V by 0 bases and J by 5 bases, and 7 bases separated the two germline ends.